This T cell receptor beta chain was sequenced during a study of blood T cell repertoires in COVID-19. Study in general: Acute and convalescent COVID-19 specimens originated in the United States, Italy and Spain. The analysed material was cDNA or gDNA that came from T cells, B-cell-depleted T cells, or PBMCs.

Under the authors' procedure: Estimation of nucleated cell counts was performed using reference gene primer amplification. Generated by immunoSEQ multiplex PCR, the TCRdb table keeps only in-frame clones and is missing some. V and J calls and clone size come straight from that table; D and trimming were deduced from the DNA. Found here are fewer than 400,000 clones, 83% of them singletons; the top ten hold 2.5% to 3%. The CDR3 extends over 13 amino acids. V lost 2 bases and J lost 5, with 6 bases in between. Germline CDR1 is MGHDK and CDR2 is SYGVNS. The chain recombines TRBV25-1 with TRBJ2-2; D is perhaps TRBD2 (6 bases). What was sequenced was peripheral blood. The receptor's source is a young man with active or convalescent COVID-19. The CDR3 loop is CASSEGGTGELFF. As DNA, the CDR3 is TGTGCCAGCAGTGAAGGGGGGACCGGGGAGCTGTTTTTT.